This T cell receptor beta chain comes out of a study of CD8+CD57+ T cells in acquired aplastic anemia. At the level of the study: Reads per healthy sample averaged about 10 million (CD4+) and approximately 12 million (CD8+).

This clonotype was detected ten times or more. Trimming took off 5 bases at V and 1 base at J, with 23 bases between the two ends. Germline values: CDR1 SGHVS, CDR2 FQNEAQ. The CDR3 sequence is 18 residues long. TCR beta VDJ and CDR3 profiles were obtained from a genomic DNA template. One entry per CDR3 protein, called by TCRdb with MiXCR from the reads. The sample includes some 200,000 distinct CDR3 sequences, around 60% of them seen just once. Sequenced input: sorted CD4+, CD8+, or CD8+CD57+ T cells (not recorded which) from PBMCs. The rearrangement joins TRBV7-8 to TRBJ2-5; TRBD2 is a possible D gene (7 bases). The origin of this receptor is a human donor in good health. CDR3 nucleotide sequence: TGTGCCAGCAGCGAGGACTACCTTGGGGGGGCCCCCCAAGAGACCCAGTACTTC. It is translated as CASSEDYLGGAPQETQYF.